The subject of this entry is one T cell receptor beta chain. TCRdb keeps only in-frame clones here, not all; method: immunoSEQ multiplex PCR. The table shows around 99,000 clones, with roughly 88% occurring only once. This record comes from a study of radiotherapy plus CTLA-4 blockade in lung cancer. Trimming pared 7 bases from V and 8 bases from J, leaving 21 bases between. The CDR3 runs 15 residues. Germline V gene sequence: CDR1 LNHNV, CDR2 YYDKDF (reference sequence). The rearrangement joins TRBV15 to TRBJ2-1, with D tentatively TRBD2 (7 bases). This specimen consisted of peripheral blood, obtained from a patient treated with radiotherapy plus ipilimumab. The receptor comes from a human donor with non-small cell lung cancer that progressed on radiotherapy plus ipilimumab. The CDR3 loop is CATTAGGGGLHEQFF. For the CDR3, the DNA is TGTGCCACCACCGCCGGGGGCGGGGGACTACATGAGCAGTTCTTC.